The following is a TCR beta chain sequence with its context. The data belong to a study of blood T cell repertoires in COVID-19. Across the study: The United States, Italy and Spain provided the acute and convalescent COVID-19 samples. In each case, the material was cDNA or gDNA derived from T cells, B-cell-depleted T cells, or PBMCs.

In the source study's methods: Cell counts per sample came from amplifying reference gene primers. TCRdb's copy holds only in-frame clones and misses some; the assay was immunoSEQ multiplex PCR. V and J calls and clone size are those listed in that table; D and trimming were worked out from the DNA. The table lists some 250,000 clones, around 85% of them singletons. V was clipped by 4 bases and J by 7 bases; unmatched bases: 4. CDR1 SGHNT and CDR2 YYREEE come from the germline V gene (reference sequence). The CDR3 runs 13 residues. The sequenced material came from peripheral blood. The source is a young woman who had recovered from COVID-19. The V gene is TRBV5-4, the J gene TRBJ1-2; TRBD1 aligns across 10 bases. The CDR3 DNA follows: TGTGCCAGCAGCCGGACAGGGGGTAGTGGCTACACCTTC. It encodes CASSRTGGSGYTF.